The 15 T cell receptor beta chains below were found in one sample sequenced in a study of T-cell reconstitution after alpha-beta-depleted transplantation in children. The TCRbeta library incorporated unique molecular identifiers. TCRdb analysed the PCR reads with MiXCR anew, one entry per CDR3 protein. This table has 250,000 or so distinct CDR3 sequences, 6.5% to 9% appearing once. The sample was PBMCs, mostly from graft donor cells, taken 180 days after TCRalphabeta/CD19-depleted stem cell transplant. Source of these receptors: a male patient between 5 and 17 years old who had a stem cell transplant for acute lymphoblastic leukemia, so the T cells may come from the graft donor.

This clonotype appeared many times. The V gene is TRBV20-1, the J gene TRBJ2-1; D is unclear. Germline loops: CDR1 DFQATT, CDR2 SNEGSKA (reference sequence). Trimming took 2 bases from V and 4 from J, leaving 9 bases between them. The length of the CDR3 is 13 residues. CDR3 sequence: CSARSLIYNEQFF. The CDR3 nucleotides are TGCAGTGCTAGATCGCTGATTTACAATGAGCAGTTCTTC.

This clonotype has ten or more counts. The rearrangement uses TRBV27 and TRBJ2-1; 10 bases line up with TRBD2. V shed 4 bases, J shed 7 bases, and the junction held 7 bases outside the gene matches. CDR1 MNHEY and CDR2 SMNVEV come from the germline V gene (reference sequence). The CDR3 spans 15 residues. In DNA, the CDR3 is TGTGCCAGCAGTTCAGCGGGAGGGCCCAGGAATGAGCAGTTCTTC. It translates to CASSSAGGPRNEQFF.

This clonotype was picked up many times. CDR3 region: CASKREPVGEKLFF. The CDR3, as DNA: TGCGCCAGCAAGCGGGAGCCCGTGGGGGAAAAACTGTTTTTT. The rearrangement joins TRBV10-2 to TRBJ1-4; D is undetermined. Germline CDR1 is WSHSY and CDR2 is SAAADI. This CDR3 is built from 14 residues. V was clipped by 7 bases and J by 8 bases, with 17 bases between them.

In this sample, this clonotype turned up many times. The chain's CDR3 is CASSLVGWGQETQYF. The DNA of the CDR3 is TGTGCCAGCAGCTTAGTGGGATGGGGGCAAGAGACCCAGTACTTC. J is TRBJ2-5 and V is TRBV11-2; D tentatively fits TRBD1 or TRBD2 (5 bases each). Germline lookup yields CDR1 SGHAT and CDR2 FQNNGV. The V and J ends lost 1 base and 2 bases respectively, with 11 bases between them. CDR3 size: 15 residues.

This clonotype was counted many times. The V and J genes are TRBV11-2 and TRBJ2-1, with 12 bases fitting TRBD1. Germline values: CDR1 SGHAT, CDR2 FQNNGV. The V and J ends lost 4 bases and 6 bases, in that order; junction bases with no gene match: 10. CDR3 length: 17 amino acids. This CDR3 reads CASSSRMGQGAFNEQFF. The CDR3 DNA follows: TGTGCCAGCAGCTCTAGAATGGGACAGGGGGCCTTCAATGAGCAGTTCTTC. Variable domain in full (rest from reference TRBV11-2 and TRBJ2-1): EAGVAQSPRYKIIEKRQSVAFWCNPISGHATLYWYQQILGQGPKLLIQFQNNGVVDDSQLPKDRFSAERLKGVDSTLKIQPAKLEDSAVYLCASSSRMGQGAFNEQFFGPGTRLTVL.

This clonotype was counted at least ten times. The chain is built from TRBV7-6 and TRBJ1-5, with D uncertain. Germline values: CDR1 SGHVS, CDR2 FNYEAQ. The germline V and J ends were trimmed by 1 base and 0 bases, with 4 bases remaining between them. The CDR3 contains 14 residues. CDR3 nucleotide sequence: TGTGCCAGCAGCTTAGGACATAGCAATCAGCCCCAGCATTTT. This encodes CASSLGHSNQPQHF.

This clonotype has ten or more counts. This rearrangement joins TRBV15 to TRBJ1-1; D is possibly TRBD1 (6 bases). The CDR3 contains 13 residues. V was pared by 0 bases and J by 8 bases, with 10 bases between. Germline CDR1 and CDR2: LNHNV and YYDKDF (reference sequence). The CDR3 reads CATSREDRGEAFF. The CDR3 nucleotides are TGTGCCACCAGCAGAGAGGATAGGGGGGAAGCTTTCTTT.

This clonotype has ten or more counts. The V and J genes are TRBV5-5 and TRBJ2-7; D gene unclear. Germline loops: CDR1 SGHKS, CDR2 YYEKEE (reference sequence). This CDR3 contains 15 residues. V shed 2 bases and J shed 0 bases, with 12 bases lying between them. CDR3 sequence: CASSFSRSSSYEQYF. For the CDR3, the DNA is TGTGCCAGCAGCTTCAGTAGGTCCAGCTCCTACGAGCAGTACTTC.

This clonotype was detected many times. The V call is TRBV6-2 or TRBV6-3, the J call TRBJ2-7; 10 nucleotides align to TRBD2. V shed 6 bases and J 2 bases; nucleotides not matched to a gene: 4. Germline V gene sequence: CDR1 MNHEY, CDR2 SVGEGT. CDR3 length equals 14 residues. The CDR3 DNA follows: TGTGCCAGCAGCCCTAGCGGGGGACCCTACGAGCAGTACTTC. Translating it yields CASSPSGGPYEQYF.

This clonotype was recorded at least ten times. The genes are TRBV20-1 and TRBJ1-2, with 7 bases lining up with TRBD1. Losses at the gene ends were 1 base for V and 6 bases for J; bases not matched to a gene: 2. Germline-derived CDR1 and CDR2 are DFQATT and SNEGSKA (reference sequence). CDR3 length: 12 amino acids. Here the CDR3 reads CSARGDSHGYTF. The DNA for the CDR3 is TGCAGTGCTAGAGGGGACAGTCATGGCTACACCTTC.

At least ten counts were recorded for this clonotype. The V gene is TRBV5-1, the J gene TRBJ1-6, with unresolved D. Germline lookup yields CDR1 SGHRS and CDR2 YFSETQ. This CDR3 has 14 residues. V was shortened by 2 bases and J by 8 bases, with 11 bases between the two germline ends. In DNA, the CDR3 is TGCGCCAGCAGCTTCATAGGTGGTGATTCACCCCTCCACTTT. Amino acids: CASSFIGGDSPLHF.

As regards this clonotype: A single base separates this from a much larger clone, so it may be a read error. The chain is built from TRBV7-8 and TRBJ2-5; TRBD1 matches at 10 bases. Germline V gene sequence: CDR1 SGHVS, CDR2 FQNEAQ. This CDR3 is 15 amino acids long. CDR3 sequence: CARSLGTGEGETQYF. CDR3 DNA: TGTGCCAGGAGCTTAGGGACAGGGGAGGGAGAGACCCAGTACTTC.

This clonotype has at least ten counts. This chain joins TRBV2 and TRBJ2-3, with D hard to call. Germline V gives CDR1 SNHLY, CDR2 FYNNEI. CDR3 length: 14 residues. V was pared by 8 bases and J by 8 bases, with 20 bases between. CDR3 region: CASGSETRVGTQYF. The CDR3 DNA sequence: TGTGCCAGCGGCAGCGAGACCCGAGTGGGTACGCAGTATTTT. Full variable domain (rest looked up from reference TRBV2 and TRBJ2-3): EPEVTQTPSHQVTQMGQEVILRCVPISNHLYFYWYRQILGQKVEFLVSFYNNEISEKSEIFDDQFSVERPDGSNFTLKIRSTKLEDSAMYFCASGSETRVGTQYFGPGTRLTVL.

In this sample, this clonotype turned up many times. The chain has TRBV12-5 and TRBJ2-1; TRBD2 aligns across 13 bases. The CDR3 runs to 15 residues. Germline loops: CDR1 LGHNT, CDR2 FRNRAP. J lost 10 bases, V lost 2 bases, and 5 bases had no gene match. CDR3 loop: CASGLFTSGGAEQFF. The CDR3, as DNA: TGTGCTAGTGGTTTGTTTACTAGCGGGGGGGCGGAGCAGTTCTTC.

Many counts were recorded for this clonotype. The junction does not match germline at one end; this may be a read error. The CDR3 is CASSLGTGGSYEQYF. The DNA for the CDR3 is TGTGCCAGCAGTTTAGGGACAGGGGGCTCCTACGAGCAGTACTTC. The chain joins TRBV5-1 to TRBJ2-7; 11 nucleotides match TRBD1. The length of the CDR3 is 15 residues. Germline-derived CDR1 and CDR2 are SGHRS and YFSETQ.